This T cell receptor (beta chain) originates from a study of blood T cell repertoires in COVID-19. Study context: The United States, Italy and Spain provided the acute and convalescent COVID-19 samples. T cells, B-cell-depleted T cells, or PBMCs supplied cDNA or gDNA.

Germline-derived CDR1 and CDR2 are ENHRY and SYGVKD. Trimming took 10 bases from V and 1 from J, leaving 10 bases between them. The CDR3 runs to 13 residues. In the original workflow: Reference gene primer amplification gave estimated nucleated cell counts. Data came from immunoSEQ multiplex PCR; TCRdb stores just in-frame clones and leaves some out. That table furnishes V, J and clone size, whereas the DNA furnished D and trimming. The table has some 330,000 clones, just under 90% seen once; the top ten hold roughly 1.9%. Seattle cases were enrolled at active infection and followed longitudinally. This sequence joins TRBV10-3 and TRBJ2-2, with TRBD2 as a possible D gene (5 bases). Input material: peripheral blood. This receptor was taken from a woman aged 25 to 39 with COVID-19, enrolled during active disease. CDR3 coding DNA: TGTGCCACCCGACGGGAGAACACCGGGGAGCTGTTTTTT. This codes for CATRRENTGELFF.